This T cell receptor beta chain was found in a study of Ad26.COV2.S vaccination and SARS-CoV-2 variants. Study context: Among those in the COV1001 Ad26.COV2.S trial arm was the donor. The vaccine Ad26.COV2.S was put into the muscle once, or twice with 56 days between. Regarding the study as a whole: The TCR breadth and depth analyses may have understated or missed part of the total T cell responses.

TCRdb's copy holds only in-frame clones and misses some; the assay was immunoSEQ multiplex PCR. Of 300,000 to 400,000 clones in the sample, around 84% were seen once. Treatment indicated: around 19 received Ad26.COV2.S at low or high dose, single or two shots; several received placebo; per-sample allocation not given. Repertoires come from day 63 after the first vaccine or placebo injection. Note on this clone: Its cognate antigen is unknown. The same CDR3 also results from other DNA sequences found in this sample.

This clonotype was obtained from a person aged 18 to 59 who received the Ad26.COV2.S COVID-19 vaccine or a placebo. This sample comprised peripheral blood, obtained in a trial of Ad26.COV2.S vaccine versus placebo.

CDR3 nucleotides: TGCGCCAGCGCCGAGACGGGACAGGGGGCTCATGAGCAGTTCTTC. It specifies CASAETGQGAHEQFF. V is TRBV5-1 and J is TRBJ2-1; the match to TRBD1 covers 12 bases. CDR3 size: 15 residues. The germline CDR1 and CDR2 sequences are SGHRS and YFSETQ. J gave up 8 bases and V 7 bases, and 10 bases lay outside the gene matches.